One sample yielded the 5 T cell receptor beta chains listed below, sequenced in a study of blood T cell repertoires in COVID-19. Sequenced by immunoSEQ multiplex PCR; TCRdb stores in-frame clones only, minus some. The sample lists approximately 390,000 clones; nearly 90% were seen once. The sequencing sample was made of peripheral blood. These receptors all stem from a man aged 18 to 29 with active or convalescent COVID-19.

V usage is TRBV6-5 and J usage is TRBJ1-6; D may be TRBD1 (5 bases). Germline CDR1 and CDR2: MNHEY and SVGAGI. Trimming took 0 bases from V and 6 from J, leaving 12 bases between them. This CDR3 contains 16 residues. CDR3 amino acids: CASSYSGAGLNSPLHF. The CDR3 nucleotides are TGTGCCAGCAGTTACTCAGGAGCAGGGCTTAATTCACCCCTCCACTTT.

The chain uses TRBV25-1 and TRBJ2-1; the D gene is possibly TRBD2 (6 bases). The CDR3 covers 13 residues. Germline V lookup: CDR1 MGHDK, CDR2 SYGVNS. V lost 2 bases, J lost 4 bases, and 6 bases lay in between. The CDR3 is CASSEGGYNEQFF. The CDR3 region has the DNA TGTGCCAGCAGTGAAGGGGGGTACAATGAGCAGTTCTTC. Full variable domain (rest looked up from reference TRBV25-1 and TRBJ2-1): EADIYQTPRYLVIGTGKKITLECSQTMGHDKMYWYQQDPGMELHLIHYSYGVNSTEKGDLSSESTVSRIRTEHFPLTLESARPSHTSQYLCASSEGGYNEQFFGPGTRLTVL.

The chain recombines TRBV9 with TRBJ2-7; no clear D gene. Germline values: CDR1 SGDLS, CDR2 YYNGEE. The CDR3 consists of 9 residues. Between the trimmed V and J ends, which lost 10 bases and 7 bases, there was a span of 9 bases. CDR3 loop: CAQNREQYF. Written as DNA, the CDR3 is TGTGCCCAAAATCGGGAGCAGTACTTC.

This chain links TRBV19 with TRBJ1-6; D is undetermined. The V gene's germline CDR1 is LNHDA and CDR2 SQIVND (reference sequence). V lost 6 bases, J lost 0 bases, and 12 bases lay in between. The CDR3 contains 16 residues. In nucleotides, the CDR3 is TGTGCCAGTAGAGTCCTCGGGAGCTCCTATAATTCACCCCTCCACTTT. Amino acids: CASRVLGSSYNSPLHF. Together with reference TRBV19 and TRBJ1-6, the CDR3 gives the full variable domain: DGGITQSPKYLFRKEGQNVTLSCEQNLNHDAMYWYRQDPGQGLRLIYYSQIVNDFQKGDIAEGYSVSREKKESFPLTVTSAQKNPTAFYLCASRVLGSSYNSPLHFGNGTRLTVT.

The rearrangement links TRBV28 to TRBJ2-7, with TRBD2 as a possible D gene (5 bases). CDR1 and CDR2 from the germline V gene are MDHEN and SYDVKM. CDR3 length: 11 amino acids. The V end was cut by 8 bases, the J end by 2 bases, with 7 bases between. This chain's CDR3 is CASRDTYEQYF. The CDR3 DNA follows: TGTGCCAGCCGGGATACCTACGAGCAGTACTTC.